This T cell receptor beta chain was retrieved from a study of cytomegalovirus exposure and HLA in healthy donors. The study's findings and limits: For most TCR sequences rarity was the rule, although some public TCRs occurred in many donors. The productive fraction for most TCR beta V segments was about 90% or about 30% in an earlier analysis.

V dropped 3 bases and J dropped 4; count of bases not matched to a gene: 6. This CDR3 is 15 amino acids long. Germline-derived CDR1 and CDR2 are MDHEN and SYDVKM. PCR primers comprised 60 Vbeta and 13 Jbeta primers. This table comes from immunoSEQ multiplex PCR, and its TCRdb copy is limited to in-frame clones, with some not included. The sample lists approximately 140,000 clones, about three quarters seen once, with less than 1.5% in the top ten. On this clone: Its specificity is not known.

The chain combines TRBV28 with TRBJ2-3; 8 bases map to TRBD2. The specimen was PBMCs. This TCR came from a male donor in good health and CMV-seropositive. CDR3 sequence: CASSFERETADTQYF. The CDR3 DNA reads TGTGCCAGCAGTTTTGAGCGGGAGACGGCAGATACGCAGTATTTT.